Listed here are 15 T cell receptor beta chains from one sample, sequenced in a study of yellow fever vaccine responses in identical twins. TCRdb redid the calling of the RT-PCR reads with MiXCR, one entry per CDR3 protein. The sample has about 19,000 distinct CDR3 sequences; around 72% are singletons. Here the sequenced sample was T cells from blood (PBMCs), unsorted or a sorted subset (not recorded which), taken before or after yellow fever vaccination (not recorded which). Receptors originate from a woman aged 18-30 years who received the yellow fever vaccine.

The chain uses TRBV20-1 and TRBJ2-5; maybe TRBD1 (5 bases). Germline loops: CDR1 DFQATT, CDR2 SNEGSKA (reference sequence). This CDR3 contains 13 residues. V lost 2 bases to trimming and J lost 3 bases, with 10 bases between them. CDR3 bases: TGCAGTGCTAGACTAACAGGAGAAGAGACCCAGTACTTC. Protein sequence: CSARLTGEETQYF.

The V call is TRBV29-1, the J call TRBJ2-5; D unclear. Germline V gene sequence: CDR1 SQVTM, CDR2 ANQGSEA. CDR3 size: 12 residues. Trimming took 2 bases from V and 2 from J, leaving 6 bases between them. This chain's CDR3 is CSVEPLQETQYF. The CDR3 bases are TGCAGCGTTGAACCCCTACAAGAGACCCAGTACTTC.

The CDR3 loop is CASRSGTSSYEQYF. In nucleotides, the CDR3 is TGTGCCAGCAGGTCCGGGACTAGCAGCTACGAGCAGTACTTC. The V and J genes are TRBV13 and TRBJ2-7; TRBD2 agrees at 9 bases. CDR1 and CDR2 from the germline V gene are PRHDT and FYEKMQ (reference sequence). This CDR3 has 14 amino acids. Losses at the gene ends were 6 bases for V and 3 bases for J; bases not matched to a gene: 6.

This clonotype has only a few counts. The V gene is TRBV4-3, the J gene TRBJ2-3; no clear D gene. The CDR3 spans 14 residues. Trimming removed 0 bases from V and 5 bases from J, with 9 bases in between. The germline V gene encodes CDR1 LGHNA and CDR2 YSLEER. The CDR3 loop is CASSQDTAEDTQYF. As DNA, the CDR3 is TGCGCCAGCAGCCAAGATACGGCGGAAGATACGCAGTATTTT.

The CDR3 loop is CASNSGGQGGYNEQFF. CDR3 DNA sequence: TGTGCCAGCAACTCAGGGGGACAGGGTGGCTACAATGAGCAGTTCTTC. The genes are TRBV13 and TRBJ2-1; TRBD1 aligns across 9 bases. CDR1 PRHDT and CDR2 FYEKMQ come from the germline V gene (reference sequence). V shed 7 bases, J shed 3 bases, and the junction held 10 bases outside the gene matches. This CDR3 is 16 amino acids long. Looking up the rest from reference TRBV13 and TRBJ2-1 gives the full variable domain: AAGVIQSPRHLIKEKRETATLKCYPIPRHDTVYWYQQGPGQDPQFLISFYEKMQSDKGSIPDRFSAQQFSDYHSELNMSSLELGDSALYFCASNSGGQGGYNEQFFGPGTRLTVL.

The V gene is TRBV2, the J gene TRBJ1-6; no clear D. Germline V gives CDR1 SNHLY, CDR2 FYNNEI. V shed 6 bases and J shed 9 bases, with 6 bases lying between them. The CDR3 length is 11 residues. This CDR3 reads CASSEGSPLHF. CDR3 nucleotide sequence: TGTGCCAGCAGCGAGGGTTCACCCCTCCACTTT. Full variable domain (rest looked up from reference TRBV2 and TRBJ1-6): EPEVTQTPSHQVTQMGQEVILRCVPISNHLYFYWYRQILGQKVEFLVSFYNNEISEKSEIFDDQFSVERPDGSNFTLKIRSTKLEDSAMYFCASSEGSPLHFGNGTRLTVT.

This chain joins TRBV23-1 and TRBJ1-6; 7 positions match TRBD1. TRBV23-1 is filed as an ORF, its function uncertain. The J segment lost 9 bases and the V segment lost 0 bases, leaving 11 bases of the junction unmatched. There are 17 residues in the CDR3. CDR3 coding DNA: TGCGCCAGCAGTCAATCGGCCCAGGACAGGTTATGTTCACCCCTCCACTTT. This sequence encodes CASSQSAQDRLCSPLHF.

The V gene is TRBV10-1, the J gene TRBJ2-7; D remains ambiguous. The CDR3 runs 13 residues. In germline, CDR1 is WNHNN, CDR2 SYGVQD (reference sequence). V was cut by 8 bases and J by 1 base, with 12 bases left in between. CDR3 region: CASSSAVSYEQYF. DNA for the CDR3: TGCGCCAGCTCTTCTGCAGTTTCCTACGAGCAGTACTTC.

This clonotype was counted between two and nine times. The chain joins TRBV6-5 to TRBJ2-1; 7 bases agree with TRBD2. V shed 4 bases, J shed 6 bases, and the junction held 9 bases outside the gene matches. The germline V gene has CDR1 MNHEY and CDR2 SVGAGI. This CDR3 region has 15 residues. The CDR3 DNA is TGTGCCAGCAGTTTGGCGGGGGATTCTGGCAATGAGCAGTTCTTC. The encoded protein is CASSLAGDSGNEQFF.

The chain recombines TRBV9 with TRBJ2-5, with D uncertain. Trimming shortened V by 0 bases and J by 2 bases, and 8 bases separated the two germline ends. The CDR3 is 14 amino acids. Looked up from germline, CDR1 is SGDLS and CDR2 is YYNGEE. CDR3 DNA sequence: TGTGCCAGCAGCGTAGGTGGGCCACAAGAGACCCAGTACTTC. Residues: CASSVGGPQETQYF.

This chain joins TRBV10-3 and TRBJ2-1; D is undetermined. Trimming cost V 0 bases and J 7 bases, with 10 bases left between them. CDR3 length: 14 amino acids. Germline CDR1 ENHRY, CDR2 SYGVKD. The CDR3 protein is CAISESASPNEQFF. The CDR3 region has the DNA TGTGCCATCAGTGAGTCCGCGTCCCCAAATGAGCAGTTCTTC.

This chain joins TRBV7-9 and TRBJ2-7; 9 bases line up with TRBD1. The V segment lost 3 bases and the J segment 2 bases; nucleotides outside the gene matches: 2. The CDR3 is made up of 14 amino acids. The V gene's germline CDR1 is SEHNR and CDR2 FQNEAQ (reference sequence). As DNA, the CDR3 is TGTGCCAGCAGCTTGGACAGGGGTCCCTACGAGCAGTACGTC. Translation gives CASSLDRGPYEQYV.

CDR3 residues: CAILAEATNTGELFF. The CDR3 DNA reads as TGTGCCATACTAGCGGAGGCAACCAACACCGGGGAGCTGTTTTTT. The V gene is TRBV2, the J gene TRBJ2-2; 8 nucleotides align to TRBD2. CDR1 and CDR2 from the germline V gene are SNHLY and FYNNEI. The J segment lost 2 bases and the V segment lost 10 bases, leaving 9 bases of the junction unmatched. There are 15 residues in the CDR3.

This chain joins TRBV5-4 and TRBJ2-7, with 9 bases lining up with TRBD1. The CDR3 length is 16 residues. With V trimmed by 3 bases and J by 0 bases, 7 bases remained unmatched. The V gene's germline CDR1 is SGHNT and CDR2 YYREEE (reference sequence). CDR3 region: CASSSKGQGFSYEQYF. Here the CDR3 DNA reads TGTGCCAGCAGCTCCAAGGGACAGGGTTTCTCCTACGAGCAGTACTTC.

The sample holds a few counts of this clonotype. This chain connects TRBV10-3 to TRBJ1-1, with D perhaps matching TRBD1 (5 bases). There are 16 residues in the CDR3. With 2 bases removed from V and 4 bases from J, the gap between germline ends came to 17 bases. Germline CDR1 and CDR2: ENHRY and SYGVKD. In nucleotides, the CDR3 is TGTGCCATCAGTGAGGACAGCCCGCGAATGTTCACTGAAGCTTTCTTT. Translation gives CAISEDSPRMFTEAFF.